This T cell receptor beta chain comes out of a study of regulatory T cells in long-lasting Graves disease. Study information: For under 3 months, newly diagnosed Graves' patients had been taking antithyroid drugs.

The CDR3 contains 15 residues. CDR1 is DFQATT, CDR2 SNEGSKA, per germline (reference sequence). Trimming took 3 bases from V and 7 from J, leaving 19 bases between them. Study-level points and caveats: It was possible that the small sample size reduced accuracy.

In its sample, this clonotype was seen many times. What it binds is not known. Library construction for TCR beta used iRepertoire HTBI primers and Arm-PCR of CDR3 regions. TCRdb re-derived calls from the multiplex PCR reads in MiXCR, one entry per CDR3 protein. The sample lists about 540,000 distinct CDR3 sequences, roughly 12% occurring once. Time point reported: newly diagnosed GD, antithyroid drugs for less than 3 months. From RNA extracted from PBMCs, the TCR library was made. These data were also reused for a study on T cells in Graves' hyperthyroidism and ophthalmopathy. This second study says: Exclusion criteria comprised uncontrolled infection, other autoimmune disease, pregnancy or lactation. Patients with ophthalmopathy were separated from those with stable hyperthyroidism by a 13 V-J model.

This chain joins TRBV20-1 and TRBJ2-1; the D gene is possibly TRBD2 (6 bases). Sequenced here: peripheral blood mononuclear cells (PBMCs), sampled at new diagnosis, from a patient treated with antithyroid drugs. This TCR was sampled from a young man with Graves disease. CDR3 amino acids: CSASPHGLALNEQFF. CDR3 in DNA: TGCAGTGCTAGTCCCCATGGTCTAGCGTTAAATGAGCAGTTCTTC.